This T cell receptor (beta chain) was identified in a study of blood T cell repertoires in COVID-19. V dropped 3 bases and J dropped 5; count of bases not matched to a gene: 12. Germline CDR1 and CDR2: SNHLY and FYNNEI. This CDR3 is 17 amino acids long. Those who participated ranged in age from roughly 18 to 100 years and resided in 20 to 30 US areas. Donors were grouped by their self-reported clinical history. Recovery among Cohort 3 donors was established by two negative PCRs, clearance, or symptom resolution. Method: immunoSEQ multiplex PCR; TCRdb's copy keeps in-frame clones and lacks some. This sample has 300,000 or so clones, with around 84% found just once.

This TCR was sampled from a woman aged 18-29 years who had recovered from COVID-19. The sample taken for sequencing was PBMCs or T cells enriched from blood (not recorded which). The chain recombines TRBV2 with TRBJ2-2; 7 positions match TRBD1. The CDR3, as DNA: TGTGCCAGCAGTGAGGCCACAGTTAGACAGGGAACCGGGGAGCTGTTTTTT. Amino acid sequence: CASSEATVRQGTGELFF.